This T cell receptor (beta chain) derives from a study of cytomegalovirus exposure and HLA in healthy donors. Study overall: Falling in the Caucasian-associated ancestry cluster were less than 85% of a few hundred genotyped donors.

In the case of this clone: Its antigen is undetermined.

A multiplex PCR was run with 60 Vbeta primers and 13 Jbeta primers. TCRdb's copy holds only in-frame clones and misses some; the assay was immunoSEQ multiplex PCR. Seen here are roughly 120,000 clones, roughly 70% observed once, and the top ten hold just over 8.5%. Per germline, CDR1 SGHRS and CDR2 YFSETQ. After removal of 4 bases from V and 2 bases from J, the junction contained 3 bases not matched to a gene. The CDR3 has 15 amino acids. The study, taken as a whole, reports: Common viral pathogens seemed, in a later analysis, to connect with several of the most significant clusters. Immune exposure data for these donors was limited to CMV serostatus.

Sequencing was carried out using PBMCs. V usage is TRBV5-1 and J usage is TRBJ1-5, with 10 bases that match TRBD1. This TCR came from a man aged 25-45 years in good health and CMV-seropositive. CDR3 sequence: CASSRGTGGNQPQHF. CDR3 DNA: TGCGCCAGCAGCCGAGGGACAGGGGGCAATCAGCCCCAGCATTTT.